This is a list of T cell receptor beta chains from one sample in a study of control samples from healthy donors and cancer patients. Sequencing used immunoSEQ multiplex PCR; TCRdb keeps in-frame clones, though not all of them. The sample has over 110,000 clones, around 85% seen once. Sequencing used blood. All receptors derive from a young woman in good health. The CDR3 runs from the conserved cysteine through the conserved F or W. The order of the fields is CDR3 DNA, CDR3 protein, J gene, D gene, V gene, clone size. The D gene is left open where the match is weak. Size is omitted from some rows. Given values are once, few, many or a class for expanded clones.

TGCGCCAGCAGCTTGGTGACCGCCGCCTCTGGAAACACCATATATTTT CASSLVTAASGNTIYF TRBJ1-3 . TRBV5-1 .
TGCGCCAGCAGCCAAGGCATAATCTTACTACAGGGGGTGGGCGAAAAACTGTTTTTT CASSQGIILLQGVGEKLFF TRBJ1-4 TRBD1 TRBV4-3 .
TGTGCCAGGGACCCTCCTGGGACCGGGGAGCTGTTTTTT CARDPPGTGELFF TRBJ2-2 . TRBV21-1 once
TGTGCCAGCAGCTTGGAGGGTAGCGGGAGGTCCTACAATGAGCAGTTCTTC CASSLEGSGRSYNEQFF TRBJ2-1 TRBD2 TRBV5-4 .
TGTGCCAGCACCCTGAGAGAGAGCTCCTATAATTCACCCCTCCACTTT CASTLRESSYNSPLHF TRBJ1-6 . TRBV28 .
TGCGCCAGCAGCTTGGGACAGGGGACGGGCGGCTACACCTTC CASSLGQGTGGYTF TRBJ1-2 TRBD1 TRBV5-1 .
TGTGCCAGCAGTGAATCGGGGTCCACAGATACGCAGTATTTT CASSESGSTDTQYF TRBJ2-3 . TRBV2 few
TGTGCCAGCAGCGTAGGGGTTTTGGAAAAACTGTTTTTT CASSVGVLEKLFF TRBJ1-4 . TRBV5-6 .
TGTGCCAGCAGACCCGACAGGGTCGTTAATGAAAAACTGTTTTTT CASRPDRVVNEKLFF TRBJ1-4 TRBD1 TRBV2 .
TGTGCCTGGAGTGTTATCGGTGGGAGAATGGATACGCAGTATTTT CAWSVIGGRMDTQYF TRBJ2-3 . TRBV30 .
TGTGCCAGCAGCCATCCGGGACGGGCTAATGAAAAACTGTTTTTT CASSHPGRANEKLFF TRBJ1-4 . TRBV11-2 .
TGTGCCAGCAAAACAAACTCCGGGACGCACAGGGGTCGGGATTCACCCCTCCACTTT CASKTNSGTHRGRDSPLHF TRBJ1-6 TRBD1 TRBV27 .
TGCGCCAGCAGCTCCTTCCAGGGTCAGCCCCAGCATTTT CASSSFQGQPQHF TRBJ1-5 . TRBV5-1 .
TGTGCCTGGAGTGGACAGGGGGCGAATGAAGCTTTCTTT CAWSGQGANEAFF TRBJ1-1 TRBD1 TRBV30 .
TGTGCCAGCAGCTCCGGGACAGACCGCAACGCTGAAGCTTTCTTT CASSSGTDRNAEAFF TRBJ1-1 TRBD1 TRBV7-9 few
TGTGCCAGTAGCCCGGGGGGCTGGGATGAAAAACTGTTTTTT CASSPGGWDEKLFF TRBJ1-4 . TRBV19 .
TGCGCCAGCAGCCAAGATCTCGCCGAGTCCCGATCCTACAATGAGCAGTTCTTC CASSQDLAESRSYNEQFF TRBJ2-1 . TRBV4-1 .
TGTGCCAGTAGTATGTGGACAGGGGGCGCGGACTATGGCTACACCTTC CASSMWTGGADYGYTF TRBJ1-2 TRBD1 TRBV19 .
TGTGCCAGCAGCATACTGGGACAGCTACATGAAAAACTGTTTTTT CASSILGQLHEKLFF TRBJ1-4 TRBD1 TRBV5-8 .
TGTGCCAGCAGCTTAAGGGGTGGGACCACTGGGGAGCTGTTTTTT CASSLRGGTTGELFF TRBJ2-2 . TRBV5-6 .
TGTGCCAGCAGCTTTAAGCCTCTAGGTGAAAAACTGTTTTTT CASSFKPLGEKLFF TRBJ1-4 . TRBV11-2 .
TGCGCCAGCAGCCTAGGGGGAAGTGCAACAGATACGCAGTATTTT CASSLGGSATDTQYF TRBJ2-3 . TRBV5-1 .
TGTGCCAGCAGCCCCCCGGGGGATCTCTCCTACAATGAGCAGTTCTTC CASSPPGDLSYNEQFF TRBJ2-1 . TRBV9 .
TGTGCCAGCAGTTGGACAGGCGGTAGCAATCAGCCCCAGCATTTT CASSWTGGSNQPQHF TRBJ1-5 TRBD1 TRBV27 .
TGTGCCAGCAGCCAAGTTGGTGAGCGGGAGACCCAGTACTTC CASSQVGERETQYF TRBJ2-5 . TRBV4-2 .
TGTGCCACCAGCACCGGGACTAGCGGGCCTACGCAGTATTTT CATSTGTSGPTQYF TRBJ2-3 TRBD2 TRBV15 once
TGTGCCAGCAGTGAAGGGGGGAGAAGGGCTCACACTGAAGCTTTCTTT CASSEGGRRAHTEAFF TRBJ1-1 . TRBV6-1 few
TGTGCCATCAGTGACTCACAGGGGGGTCGCGGCACCGGGGAGCTGTTTTTT CAISDSQGGRGTGELFF TRBJ2-2 TRBD1 TRBV10-3 .
TGTGCCAGCAGCCAGGGCCAGGGGATTGAAGCTTTCTTT CASSQGQGIEAFF TRBJ1-1 . TRBV3-1/TRBV3-2 .
TGCAGCGTTGTACGGGAGGGTTACAATGAGCAGTTCTTC CSVVREGYNEQFF TRBJ2-1 TRBD2 TRBV29-1 .
TGTGCCAGCAGCTTTTCGGTCAGGGGTGACACTGAAGCTTTCTTT CASSFSVRGDTEAFF TRBJ1-1 . TRBV5-4 .
TGTGCCAGCAGTGAATATGGAACCAATCAGCCCCAGCATTTT CASSEYGTNQPQHF TRBJ1-5 . TRBV6-1 .
TGCGCCAGCAGCCCCGGGGTTCGCATACTGACTATAGGTGGCTACACCTTC CASSPGVRILTIGGYTF TRBJ1-2 . TRBV5-1 .
TGTGCCAGCAGTTGGGGACAGTACCAATCCTACGAGCAGTACTTC CASSWGQYQSYEQYF TRBJ2-7 TRBD1 TRBV28 .
TGTGCCAGCAGCTCGACCGGGACGGTCTCTAACTATGGCTACACCTTC CASSSTGTVSNYGYTF TRBJ1-2 . TRBV7-2 .
TGTGCCAGTAGTCAATCCGCGGGTAGCAATCAGCCCCAGCATTTT CASSQSAGSNQPQHF TRBJ1-5 . TRBV19 once
TGTGCCAGCAGTTTGCCGATCGGGGGGGGCGAAGCTTTCTTT CASSLPIGGGEAFF TRBJ1-1 . TRBV28 .
TGTGCCAGCAGTTTCGGGACTATTAACTATGGCTACACCTTC CASSFGTINYGYTF TRBJ1-2 . TRBV28 once
TGTGCCAGCAGCCAAGACATAGCCACAGATACGCAGTATTTT CASSQDIATDTQYF TRBJ2-3 . TRBV3-1/TRBV3-2 once
TGTGCCATCAGTGAGGGACTAGCGGGAGGGGTGGCAGATACGCAGTATTTT CAISEGLAGGVADTQYF TRBJ2-3 TRBD2 TRBV10-3 many
TGTGCCTGCGAACAGCAGATGAACACTGAAGCTTTCTTT CACEQQMNTEAFF TRBJ1-1 . TRBV30 .
TGCGCCAGCAGCACGCGGATCAGGGAATCTTATGGCTACACCTTC CASSTRIRESYGYTF TRBJ1-2 . TRBV4-1 .
TGTGCCAGCAGCTTGTACCCAGGGAATAGCTTTGGAGCTTTCTTT CASSLYPGNSFGAFF TRBJ1-1 . TRBV5-6 .
TGTGCCAGCAGTCCCTGGACAGGGGCCCGACTTAACTATGGCTACACCTTC CASSPWTGARLNYGYTF TRBJ1-2 TRBD1 TRBV27 once
TGCGCCAGCAGCCCGGGACTAGCGGCAGATACGCAGTATTTT CASSPGLAADTQYF TRBJ2-3 TRBD2 TRBV5-1 once
TGTGCCAGCAGCTTAGAGGGACTAGCGGGAGTGGCTGAGCAGTTCTTC CASSLEGLAGVAEQFF TRBJ2-1 TRBD2 TRBV7-3 once
TGTGCCATCAGTGAGTCGGAGGGGGCCGGCGGGGAGCTGTTTTTT CAISESEGAGGELFF TRBJ2-2 . TRBV10-3 .
TGTGCCAGCAGTTACTCGACAGGGGTAGGAAACACCATATATTTT CASSYSTGVGNTIYF TRBJ1-3 TRBD1 TRBV6-5 .
TGTGCCAGTAGTATCCTTCGATGGGACACCATATATTTT CASSILRWDTIYF TRBJ1-3 . TRBV19 .